This passage covers 3 T cell receptor beta chains from one sample sequenced in a study of response to subunit inactivated influenza vaccine. TCRdb redid the calling of the RT-PCR reads with MiXCR, one entry per CDR3 protein. The data contain approximately 730,000 distinct CDR3 sequences, 14% of them singletons. The material was PBMCs from blood, obtained roughly 15 days before vaccination. Receptors were obtained from a man between 45 and 60 years old who received an inactivated influenza vaccine.

The sample holds many counts of this clonotype. The rearrangement joins TRBV3-1 to TRBJ2-3, with D perhaps TRBD1 (5 bases). The CDR3 loop spans 15 amino acids. Trimming took off 0 bases at V and 4 bases at J, with 11 bases between the two ends. The germline V gene has CDR1 LGHDT and CDR2 YNNKEL (reference sequence). The CDR3: CASSQDGGQADTQYF. The CDR3 nucleotides are TGTGCCAGCAGCCAAGATGGTGGACAAGCAGATACGCAGTATTTT.

In its sample, this clonotype was seen a few times. The chain recombines TRBV12-3 or TRBV12-4 with TRBJ2-5; tentatively, D is TRBD1 (6 bases). This CDR3 is 14 amino acids long. The V end was cut by 7 bases, the J end by 1 base, with 13 bases between. The DNA of the CDR3 is TGTGCCAGCACCCCTGAGACAGGCCAAGAGACCCAGTACTTC. Protein product: CASTPETGQETQYF.

This clonotype showed up just a few times. CDR3 in amino acids: CSVGTSRNTQYF. CDR3 nucleotides: TGCAGCGTCGGGACTTCTCGGAATACGCAGTATTTT. V and J are TRBV29-1 and TRBJ2-3, with TRBD2 as a possible D gene (6 bases). The ends were cut back, 6 bases at V and 7 bases at J, with 14 bases in the middle. The CDR3 runs to 12 residues. CDR1 SQVTM and CDR2 ANQGSEA come from the germline V gene.